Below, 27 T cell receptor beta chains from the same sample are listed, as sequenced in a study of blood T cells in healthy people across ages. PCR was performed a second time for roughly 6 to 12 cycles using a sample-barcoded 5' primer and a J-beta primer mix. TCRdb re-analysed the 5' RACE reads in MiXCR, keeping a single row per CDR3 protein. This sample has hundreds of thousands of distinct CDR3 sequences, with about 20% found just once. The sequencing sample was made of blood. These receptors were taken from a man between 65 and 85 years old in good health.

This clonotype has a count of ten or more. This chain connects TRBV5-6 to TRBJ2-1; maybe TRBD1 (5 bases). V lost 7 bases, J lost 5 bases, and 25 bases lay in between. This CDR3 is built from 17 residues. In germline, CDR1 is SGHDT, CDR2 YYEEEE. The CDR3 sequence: CASRSFGRQGKDNEQFF. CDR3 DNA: TGTGCCAGCCGCTCCTTCGGTAGGCAGGGAAAGGACAATGAGCAGTTCTTC. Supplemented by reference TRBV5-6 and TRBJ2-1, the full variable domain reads DAGVTQSPTHLIKTRGQQVTLRCSPKSGHDTVSWYQQALGQGPQFIFQYYEEEERQRGNFPDRFSGHQFPNYSSELNVNALLLGDSALYLCASRSFGRQGKDNEQFFGPGTRLTVL.

This CDR3 is CASSSQTSGAQYF. The DNA of the CDR3 is TGTGCCAGCAGCTCCCAGACTAGCGGGGCCCAGTACTTC. V is TRBV7-2 and J is TRBJ2-5; 11 bases line up with TRBD2. The CDR3 loop spans 13 amino acids. Germline trimming cut 4 bases from V and 9 bases from J; bases unmatched to any gene: 4. Per germline, CDR1 SGHTA and CDR2 FQGNSA.

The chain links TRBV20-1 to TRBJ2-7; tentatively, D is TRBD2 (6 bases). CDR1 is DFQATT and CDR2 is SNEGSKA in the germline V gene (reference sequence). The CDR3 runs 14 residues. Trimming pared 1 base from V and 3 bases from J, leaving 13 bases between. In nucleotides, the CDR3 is TGCAGTGCTAGAGGCGCGGGGTGGGGCTACGAGCAGTACTTC. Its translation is CSARGAGWGYEQYF.

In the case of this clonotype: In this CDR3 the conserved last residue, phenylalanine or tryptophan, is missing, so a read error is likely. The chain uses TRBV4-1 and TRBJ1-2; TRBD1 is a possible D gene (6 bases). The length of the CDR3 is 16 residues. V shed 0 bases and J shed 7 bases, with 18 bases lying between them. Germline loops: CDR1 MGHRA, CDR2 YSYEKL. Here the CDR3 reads CASSQDRGQPGSGYTL. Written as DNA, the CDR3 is TGCGCCAGCAGCCAAGATCGCGGACAGCCGGGGTCTGGCTACACCCTC.

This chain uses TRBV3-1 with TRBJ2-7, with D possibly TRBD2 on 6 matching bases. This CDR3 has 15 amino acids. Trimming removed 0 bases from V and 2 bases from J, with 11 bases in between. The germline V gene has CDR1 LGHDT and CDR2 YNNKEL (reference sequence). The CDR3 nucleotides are TGTGCCAGCAGCCAAGATCTCGCTAGCGCCTACGAGCAGTACTTC. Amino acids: CASSQDLASAYEQYF.

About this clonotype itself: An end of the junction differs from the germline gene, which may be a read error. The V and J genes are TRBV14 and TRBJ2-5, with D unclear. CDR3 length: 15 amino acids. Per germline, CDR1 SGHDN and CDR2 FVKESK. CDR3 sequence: CAGSQDKKSGETQYF. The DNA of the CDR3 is TGTGCCGGCAGCCAAGATAAGAAAAGTGGAGAGACCCAGTACTTC.

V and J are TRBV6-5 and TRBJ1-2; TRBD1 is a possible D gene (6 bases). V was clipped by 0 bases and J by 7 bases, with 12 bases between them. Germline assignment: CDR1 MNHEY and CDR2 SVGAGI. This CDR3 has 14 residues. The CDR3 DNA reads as TGTGCCAGCAGTTACTCTAGACAGGCTCCTGGCTACACCTTC. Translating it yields CASSYSRQAPGYTF.

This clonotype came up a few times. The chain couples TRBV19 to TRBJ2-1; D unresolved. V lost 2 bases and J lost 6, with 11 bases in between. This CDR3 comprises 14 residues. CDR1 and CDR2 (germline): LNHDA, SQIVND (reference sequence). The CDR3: CASSISRPPNEQFF. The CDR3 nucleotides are TGTGCCAGTAGTATATCCCGCCCGCCCAATGAGCAGTTCTTC.

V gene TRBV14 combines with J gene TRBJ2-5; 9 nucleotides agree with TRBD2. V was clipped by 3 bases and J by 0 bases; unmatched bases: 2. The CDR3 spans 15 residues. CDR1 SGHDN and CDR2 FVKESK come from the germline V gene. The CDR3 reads CASSHGLAYQETQYF. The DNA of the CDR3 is TGTGCCAGCAGCCATGGACTAGCGTACCAAGAGACCCAGTACTTC.

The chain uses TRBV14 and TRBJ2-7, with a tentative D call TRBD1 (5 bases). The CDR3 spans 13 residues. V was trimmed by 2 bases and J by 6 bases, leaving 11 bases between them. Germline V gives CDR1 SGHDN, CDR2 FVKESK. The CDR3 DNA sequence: TGTGCCAGCAGCCAATGCACAGGTTGCGAGCAGTACGTC. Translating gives CASSQCTGCEQYV.

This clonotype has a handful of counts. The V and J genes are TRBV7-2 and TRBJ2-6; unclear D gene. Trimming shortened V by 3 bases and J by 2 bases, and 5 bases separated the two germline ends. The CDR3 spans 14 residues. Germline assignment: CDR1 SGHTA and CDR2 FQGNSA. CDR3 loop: CASSFATGANVLTF. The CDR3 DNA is TGTGCCAGCAGCTTCGCCACTGGGGCCAACGTCCTGACTTTC.

The CDR3 DNA sequence: TGTGCCAGCAGCTTATCGGTGGCGTCGGCGGGAGGAACAGATACGCAGTATTTT. Translating gives CASSLSVASAGGTDTQYF. V and J are TRBV7-6 and TRBJ2-3; 8 nucleotides match TRBD2. V trimming: 2 bases; J trimming: 3 bases; junction bases outside the gene matches: 13. This CDR3 spans 18 amino acids. Germline V lookup: CDR1 SGHVS, CDR2 FNYEAQ.

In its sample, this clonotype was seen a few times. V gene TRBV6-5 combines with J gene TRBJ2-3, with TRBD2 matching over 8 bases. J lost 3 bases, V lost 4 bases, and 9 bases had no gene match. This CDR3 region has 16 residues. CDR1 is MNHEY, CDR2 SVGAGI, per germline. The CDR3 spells CASSSRSAGATDTQYF. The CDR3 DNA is TGTGCCAGCAGTTCCAGATCAGCGGGAGCGACAGATACGCAGTATTTT.

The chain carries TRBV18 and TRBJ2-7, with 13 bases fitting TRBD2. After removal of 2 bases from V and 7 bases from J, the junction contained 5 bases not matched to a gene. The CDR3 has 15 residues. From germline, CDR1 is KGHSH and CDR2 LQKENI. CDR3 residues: CASSPWGTSGIEQYV. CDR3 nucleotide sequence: TGTGCCAGCTCACCATGGGGGACTAGCGGGATAGAGCAGTACGTC.

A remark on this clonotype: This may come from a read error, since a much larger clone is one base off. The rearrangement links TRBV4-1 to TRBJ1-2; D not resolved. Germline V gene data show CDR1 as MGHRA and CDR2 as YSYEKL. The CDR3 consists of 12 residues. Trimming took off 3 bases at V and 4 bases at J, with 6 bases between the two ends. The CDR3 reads CASSHDLYGYTF. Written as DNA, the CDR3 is TGCGCCAGCAGCCATGACCTCTATGGCTACACCTTC.

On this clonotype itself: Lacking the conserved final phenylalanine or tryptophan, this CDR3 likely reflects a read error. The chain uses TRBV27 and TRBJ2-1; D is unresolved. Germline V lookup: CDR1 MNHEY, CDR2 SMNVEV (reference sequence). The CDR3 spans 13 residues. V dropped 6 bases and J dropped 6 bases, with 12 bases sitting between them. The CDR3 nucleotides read TGTGCCAGCAGGTTAAGTGCGGCCAATGAGCAGTTCCTC. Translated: CASRLSAANEQFL.

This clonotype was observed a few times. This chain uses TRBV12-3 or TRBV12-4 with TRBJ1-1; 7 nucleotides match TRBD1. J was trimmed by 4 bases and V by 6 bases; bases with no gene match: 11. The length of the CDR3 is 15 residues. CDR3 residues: CASSTGEVGVTEAFF. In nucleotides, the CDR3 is TGTGCCAGCAGCACAGGGGAGGTCGGGGTCACTGAAGCTTTCTTT.

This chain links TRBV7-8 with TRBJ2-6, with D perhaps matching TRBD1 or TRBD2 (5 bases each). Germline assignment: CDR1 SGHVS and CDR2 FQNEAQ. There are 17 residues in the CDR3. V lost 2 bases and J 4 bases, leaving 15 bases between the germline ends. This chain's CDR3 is CASSLLFGALGANVLTF. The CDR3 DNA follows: TGTGCCAGCAGCTTACTGTTCGGGGCGCTAGGGGCCAACGTCCTGACTTTC.

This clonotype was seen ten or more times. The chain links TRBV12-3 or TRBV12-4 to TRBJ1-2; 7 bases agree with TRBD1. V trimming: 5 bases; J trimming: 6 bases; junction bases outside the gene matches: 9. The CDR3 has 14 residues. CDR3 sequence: CASSGQGEVNGYTF. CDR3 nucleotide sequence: TGTGCCAGCAGTGGTCAGGGGGAAGTCAATGGCTACACCTTC.

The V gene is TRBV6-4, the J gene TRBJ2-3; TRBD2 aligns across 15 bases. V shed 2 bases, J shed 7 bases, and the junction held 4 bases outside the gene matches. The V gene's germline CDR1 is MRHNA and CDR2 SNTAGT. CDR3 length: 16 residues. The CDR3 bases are TGTGCCAGCAGTGACCGAGGACTAGCGGGAGGGAATACGCAGTATTTT. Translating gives CASSDRGLAGGNTQYF.

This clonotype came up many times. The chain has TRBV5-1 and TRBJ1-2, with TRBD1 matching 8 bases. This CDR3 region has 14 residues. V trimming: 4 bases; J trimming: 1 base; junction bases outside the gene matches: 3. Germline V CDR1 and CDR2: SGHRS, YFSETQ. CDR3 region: CASSTGQGNYGYTF. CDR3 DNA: TGCGCCAGCAGCACCGGACAGGGTAACTATGGCTACACCTTC. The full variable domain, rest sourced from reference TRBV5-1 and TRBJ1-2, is KAGVTQTPRYLIKTRGQQVTLSCSPISGHRSVSWYQQTPGQGLQFLFEYFSETQRNKGNFPGRFSGRQFSNSRSEMNVSTLELGDSALYLCASSTGQGNYGYTFGSGTRLTVV.

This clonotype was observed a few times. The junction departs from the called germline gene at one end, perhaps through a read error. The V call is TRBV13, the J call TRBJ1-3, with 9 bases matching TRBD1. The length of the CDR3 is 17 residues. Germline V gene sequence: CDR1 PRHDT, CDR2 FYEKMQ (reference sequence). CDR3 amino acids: CASSSGQGRLSGNTVYF. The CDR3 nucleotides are TGTGCCAGCAGCTCGGGACAGGGCCGTCTCTCTGGAAACACCGTATATTTT.

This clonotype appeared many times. CDR3 DNA sequence: TGTGCCAGCTCACCTGGACTAAAAGAGACCCAGTACTTC. Its protein is CASSPGLKETQYF. J is TRBJ2-5 and V is TRBV18; perhaps TRBD2 as D (6 bases). Germline CDR1 and CDR2: KGHSH and LQKENI. The ends were cut back, 3 bases at V and 3 bases at J, with 8 bases in the middle. The CDR3 consists of 13 residues.

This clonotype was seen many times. This chain's CDR3 is CASSLAGTSVTDTQYF. DNA for the CDR3: TGCGCCAGCAGCTTGGCGGGGACTAGCGTGACAGATACGCAGTATTTT. This chain connects TRBV5-1 to TRBJ2-3; TRBD2 matches at 10 bases. Germline values: CDR1 SGHRS, CDR2 YFSETQ. V lost 0 bases to trimming and J lost 3 bases; unmatched junction nucleotides: 4. The CDR3 extends over 16 amino acids.

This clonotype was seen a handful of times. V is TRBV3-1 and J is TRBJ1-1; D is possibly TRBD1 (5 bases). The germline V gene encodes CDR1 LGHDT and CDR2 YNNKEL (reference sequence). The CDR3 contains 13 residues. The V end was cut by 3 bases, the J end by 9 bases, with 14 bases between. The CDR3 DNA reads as TGTGCCAGCAGCCACGCAGGGATAATACAAGCTTTCTTT. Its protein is CASSHAGIIQAFF.

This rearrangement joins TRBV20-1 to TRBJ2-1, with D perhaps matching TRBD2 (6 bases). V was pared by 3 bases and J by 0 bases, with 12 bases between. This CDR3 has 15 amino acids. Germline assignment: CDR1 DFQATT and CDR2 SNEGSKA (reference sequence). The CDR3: CSARGTSISYNEQFF. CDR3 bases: TGCAGTGCTAGGGGGACTTCTATCTCCTACAATGAGCAGTTCTTC.

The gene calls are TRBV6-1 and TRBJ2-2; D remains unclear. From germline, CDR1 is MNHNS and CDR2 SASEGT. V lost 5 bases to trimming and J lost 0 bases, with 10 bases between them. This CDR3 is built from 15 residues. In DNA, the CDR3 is TGTGCCAGCAGTACGCGACACCCGAACACCGGGGAGCTGTTTTTT. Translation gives CASSTRHPNTGELFF.